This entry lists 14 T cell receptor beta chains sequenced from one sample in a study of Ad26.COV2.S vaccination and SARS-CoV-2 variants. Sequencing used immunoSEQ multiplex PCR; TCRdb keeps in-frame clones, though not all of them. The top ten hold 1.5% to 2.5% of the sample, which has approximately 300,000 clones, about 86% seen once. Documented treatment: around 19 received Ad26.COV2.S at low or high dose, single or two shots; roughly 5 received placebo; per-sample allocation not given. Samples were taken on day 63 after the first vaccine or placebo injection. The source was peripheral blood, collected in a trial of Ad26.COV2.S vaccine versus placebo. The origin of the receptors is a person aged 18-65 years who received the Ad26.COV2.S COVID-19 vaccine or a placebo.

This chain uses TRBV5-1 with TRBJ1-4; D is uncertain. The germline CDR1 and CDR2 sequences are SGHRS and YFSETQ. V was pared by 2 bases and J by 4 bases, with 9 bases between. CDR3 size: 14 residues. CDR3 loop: CASSLGQVNEKLFF. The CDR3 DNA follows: TGCGCCAGCAGCTTAGGCCAGGTTAATGAAAAACTGTTTTTT.

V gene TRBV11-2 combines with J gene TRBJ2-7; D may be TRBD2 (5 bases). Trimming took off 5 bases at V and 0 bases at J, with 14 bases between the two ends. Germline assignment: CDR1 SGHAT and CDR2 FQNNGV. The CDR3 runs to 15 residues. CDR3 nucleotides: TGTGCCAGCAGCGGGAGCCTGGGAGTCTCCTACGAGCAGTACTTC. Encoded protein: CASSGSLGVSYEQYF.

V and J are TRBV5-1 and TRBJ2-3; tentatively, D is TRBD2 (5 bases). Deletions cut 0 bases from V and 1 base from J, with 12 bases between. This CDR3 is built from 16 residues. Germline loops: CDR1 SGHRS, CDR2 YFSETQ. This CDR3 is CASSLARGSGTDTQYF. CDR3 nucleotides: TGCGCCAGCAGCTTGGCCCGGGGTAGCGGCACAGATACGCAGTATTTT. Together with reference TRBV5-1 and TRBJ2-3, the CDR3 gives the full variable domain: KAGVTQTPRYLIKTRGQQVTLSCSPISGHRSVSWYQQTPGQGLQFLFEYFSETQRNKGNFPGRFSGRQFSNSRSEMNVSTLELGDSALYLCASSLARGSGTDTQYFGPGTRLTVL.

The CDR3 DNA reads as TGTGCCAGCAGCTTAGGCCAATACAATGAGCAGTTCTTC. The encoded protein is CASSLGQYNEQFF. The rearrangement joins TRBV11-2 to TRBJ2-1; D is uncertain. The germline V gene encodes CDR1 SGHAT and CDR2 FQNNGV. Trimming shortened V by 1 base and J by 4 bases, and 5 bases separated the two germline ends. The CDR3 loop spans 13 amino acids.

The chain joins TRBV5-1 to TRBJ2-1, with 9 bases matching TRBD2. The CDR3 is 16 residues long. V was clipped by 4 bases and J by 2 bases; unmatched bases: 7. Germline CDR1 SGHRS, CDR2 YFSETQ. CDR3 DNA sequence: TGCGCCAGCAGCCCCATAGCGGGGGCCCCCTACAATGAGCAGTTCTTC. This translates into CASSPIAGAPYNEQFF.

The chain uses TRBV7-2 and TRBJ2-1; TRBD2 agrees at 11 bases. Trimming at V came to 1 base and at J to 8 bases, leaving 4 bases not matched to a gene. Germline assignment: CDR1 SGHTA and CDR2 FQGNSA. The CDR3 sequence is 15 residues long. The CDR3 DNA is TGTGCCAGCAGCTTAGTTAGCGGGGGGGCGGATGAGCAGTTCTTC. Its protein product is CASSLVSGGADEQFF.

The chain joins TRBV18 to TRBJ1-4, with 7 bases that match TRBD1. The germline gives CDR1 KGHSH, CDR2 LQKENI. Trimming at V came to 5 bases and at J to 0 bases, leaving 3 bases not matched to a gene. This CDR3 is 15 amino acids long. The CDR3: CASSYGTATNEKLFF. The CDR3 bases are TGTGCCAGCTCATACGGGACAGCAACTAATGAAAAACTGTTTTTT.

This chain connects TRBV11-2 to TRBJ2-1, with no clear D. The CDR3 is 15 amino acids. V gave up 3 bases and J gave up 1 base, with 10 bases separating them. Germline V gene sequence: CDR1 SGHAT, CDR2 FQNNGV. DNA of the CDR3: TGTGCCAGCAGCTTCGGCGTGTCGTCCTACAATGAGCAGTTCTTC. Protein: CASSFGVSSYNEQFF.

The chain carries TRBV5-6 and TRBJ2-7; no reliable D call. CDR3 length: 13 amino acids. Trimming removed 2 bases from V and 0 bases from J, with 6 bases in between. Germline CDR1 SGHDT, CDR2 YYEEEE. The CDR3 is CASSFRTSYEQYF. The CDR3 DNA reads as TGTGCCAGCAGCTTTCGTACCTCCTACGAGCAGTACTTC.

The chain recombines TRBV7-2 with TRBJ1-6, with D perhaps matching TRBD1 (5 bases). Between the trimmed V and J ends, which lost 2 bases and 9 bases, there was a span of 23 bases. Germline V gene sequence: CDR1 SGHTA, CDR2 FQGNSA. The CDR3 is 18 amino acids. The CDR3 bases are TGTGCCAGCAGCTTACCAAGACAGAAACTAACGGTGGGTTCACCCCTCCACTTT. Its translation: CASSLPRQKLTVGSPLHF.

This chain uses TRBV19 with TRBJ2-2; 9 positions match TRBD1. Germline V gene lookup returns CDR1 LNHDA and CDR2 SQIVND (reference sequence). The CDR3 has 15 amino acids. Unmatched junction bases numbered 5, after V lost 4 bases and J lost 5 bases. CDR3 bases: TGTGCCAGTAGTACCGACAGGGGGATAACCGGGGAGCTGTTTTTT. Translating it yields CASSTDRGITGELFF.

DNA of the CDR3: TGTGCCAGCAGCGACGGACAGGGTCAACGTGGGGAGACCCAGTACTTC. Translation: CASSDGQGQRGETQYF. This chain connects TRBV7-2 to TRBJ2-5, with TRBD1 matching 8 bases. This CDR3 has 16 residues. CDR1 and CDR2 from the germline V gene are SGHTA and FQGNSA. V dropped 5 bases and J dropped 5; count of bases not matched to a gene: 13.

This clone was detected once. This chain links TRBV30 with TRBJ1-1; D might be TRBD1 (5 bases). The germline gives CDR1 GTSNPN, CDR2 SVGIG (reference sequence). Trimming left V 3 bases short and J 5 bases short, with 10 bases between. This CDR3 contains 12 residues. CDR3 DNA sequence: TGTGCCTGGAGGCAGCGGGGGACTGAAGCTTTCTTT. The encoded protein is CAWRQRGTEAFF.

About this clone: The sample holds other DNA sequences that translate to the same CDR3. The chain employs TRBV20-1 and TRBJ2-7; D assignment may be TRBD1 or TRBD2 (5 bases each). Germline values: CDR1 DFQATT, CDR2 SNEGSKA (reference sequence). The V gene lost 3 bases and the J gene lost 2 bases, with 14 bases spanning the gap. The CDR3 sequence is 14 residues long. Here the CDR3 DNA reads TGCAGTGCTAGTCCTGGGGGAGTTACCTACGAGCAGTACTTC. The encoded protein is CSASPGGVTYEQYF.